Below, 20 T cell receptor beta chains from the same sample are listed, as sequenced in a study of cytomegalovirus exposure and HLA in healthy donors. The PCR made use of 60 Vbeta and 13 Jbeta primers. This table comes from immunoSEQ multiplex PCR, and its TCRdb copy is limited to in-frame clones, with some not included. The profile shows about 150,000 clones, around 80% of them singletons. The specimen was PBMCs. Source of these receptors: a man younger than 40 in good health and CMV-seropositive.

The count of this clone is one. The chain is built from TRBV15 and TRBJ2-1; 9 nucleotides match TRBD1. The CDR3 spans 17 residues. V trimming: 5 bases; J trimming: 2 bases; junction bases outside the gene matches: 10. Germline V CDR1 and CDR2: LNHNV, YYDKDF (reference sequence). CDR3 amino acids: CATSAQPGQGAYNEQFF. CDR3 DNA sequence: TGTGCCACCAGCGCACAACCGGGACAGGGAGCCTACAATGAGCAGTTCTTC.

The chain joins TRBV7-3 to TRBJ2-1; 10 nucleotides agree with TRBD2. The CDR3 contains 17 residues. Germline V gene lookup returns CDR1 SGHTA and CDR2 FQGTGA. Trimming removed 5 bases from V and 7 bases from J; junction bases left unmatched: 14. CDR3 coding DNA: TGTGCCAGCAGCCTATACCTACGGGGAGCGGGAGGGAATGAGCAGTTCTTC. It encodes CASSLYLRGAGGNEQFF.

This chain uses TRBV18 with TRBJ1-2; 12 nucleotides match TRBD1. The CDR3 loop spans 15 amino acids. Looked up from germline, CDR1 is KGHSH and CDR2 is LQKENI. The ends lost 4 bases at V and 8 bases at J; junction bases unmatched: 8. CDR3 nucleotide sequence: TGTGCCAGCTCACTAGGGGACAGGGGGCGACGAGGCTACACCTTC. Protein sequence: CASSLGDRGRRGYTF.

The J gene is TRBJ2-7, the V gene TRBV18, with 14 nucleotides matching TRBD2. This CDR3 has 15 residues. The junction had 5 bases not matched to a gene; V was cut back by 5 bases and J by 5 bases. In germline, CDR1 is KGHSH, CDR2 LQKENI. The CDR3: CASSVTSGRVDEQYF. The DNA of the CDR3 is TGTGCCAGCTCAGTGACTAGCGGGAGGGTGGACGAGCAGTACTTC.

This chain's CDR3 is CASSGSGADTQYF. CDR3 DNA sequence: TGTGCCAGCAGCGGAAGCGGCGCAGATACGCAGTATTTT. The genes are TRBV5-5 and TRBJ2-3, with D tentatively TRBD2 (5 bases). Per the germline V gene, CDR1 is SGHKS and CDR2 is YYEKEE (reference sequence). The CDR3 is 13 residues long. V gave up 4 bases and J gave up 4 bases, with 10 bases separating them.

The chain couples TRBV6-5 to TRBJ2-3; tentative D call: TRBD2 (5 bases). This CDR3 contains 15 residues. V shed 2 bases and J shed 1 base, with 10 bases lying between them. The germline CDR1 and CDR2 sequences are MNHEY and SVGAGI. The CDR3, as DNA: TGTGCCAGCAGTTACGGAGCGGAAGGCACAGATACGCAGTATTTT. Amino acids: CASSYGAEGTDTQYF.

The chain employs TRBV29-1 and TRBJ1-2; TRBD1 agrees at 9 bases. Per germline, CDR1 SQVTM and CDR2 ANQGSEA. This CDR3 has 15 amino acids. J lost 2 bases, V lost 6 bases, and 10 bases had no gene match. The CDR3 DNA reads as TGCAGCGTCCGCACCTTGGACAGGGGAAACTATGGCTACACCTTC. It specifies CSVRTLDRGNYGYTF.

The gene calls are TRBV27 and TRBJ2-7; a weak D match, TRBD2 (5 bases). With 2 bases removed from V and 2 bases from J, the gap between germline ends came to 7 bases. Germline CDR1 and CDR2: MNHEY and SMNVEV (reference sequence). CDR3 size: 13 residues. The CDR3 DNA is TGTGCCAGCAGTTTAAACGGGGCCTACGAGCAGTACTTC. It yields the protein CASSLNGAYEQYF.

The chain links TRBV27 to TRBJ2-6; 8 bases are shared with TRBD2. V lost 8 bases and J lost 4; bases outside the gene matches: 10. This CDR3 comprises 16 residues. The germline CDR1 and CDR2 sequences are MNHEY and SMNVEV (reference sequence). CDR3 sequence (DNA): TGTGCCAGCCACGGGGGGGTTGCTACCGGGGCCAACGTCCTGACTTTC. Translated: CASHGGVATGANVLTF.

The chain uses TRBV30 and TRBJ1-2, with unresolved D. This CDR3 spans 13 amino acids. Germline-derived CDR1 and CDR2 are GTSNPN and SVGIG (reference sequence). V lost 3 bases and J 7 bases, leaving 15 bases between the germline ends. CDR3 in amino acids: CAWSGVRYRGYTF. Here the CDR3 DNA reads TGTGCCTGGAGCGGGGTTCGCTATCGTGGCTACACCTTC.

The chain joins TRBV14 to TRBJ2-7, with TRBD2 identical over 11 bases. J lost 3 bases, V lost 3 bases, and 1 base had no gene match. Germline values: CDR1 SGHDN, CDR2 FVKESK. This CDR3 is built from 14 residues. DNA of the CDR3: TGTGCCAGCAGCCAGGGACTAGCGGTCTACGAGCAGTACTTC. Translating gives CASSQGLAVYEQYF.

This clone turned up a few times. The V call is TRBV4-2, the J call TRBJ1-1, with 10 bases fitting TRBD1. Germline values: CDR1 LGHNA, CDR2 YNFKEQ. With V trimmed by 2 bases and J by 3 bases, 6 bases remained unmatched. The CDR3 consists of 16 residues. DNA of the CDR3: TGTGCCAGCAGCCAAATAGACAGGGGGCGAGACACTGAAGCTTTCTTT. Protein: CASSQIDRGRDTEAFF.

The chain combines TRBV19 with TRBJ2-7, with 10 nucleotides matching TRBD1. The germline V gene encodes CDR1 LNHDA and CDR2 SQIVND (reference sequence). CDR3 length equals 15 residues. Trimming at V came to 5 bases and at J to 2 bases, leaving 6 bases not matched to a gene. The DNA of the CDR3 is TGTGCCAGTAGTCCCTCGGACAGGGGGGCCTACGAGCAGTACTTC. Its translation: CASSPSDRGAYEQYF.

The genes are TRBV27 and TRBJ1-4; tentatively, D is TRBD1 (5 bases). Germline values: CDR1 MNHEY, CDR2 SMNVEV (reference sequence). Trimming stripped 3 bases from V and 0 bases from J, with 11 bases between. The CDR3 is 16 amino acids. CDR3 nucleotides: TGTGCCAGCAGTTTCCGGGGGATTGCAACTAATGAAAAACTGTTTTTT. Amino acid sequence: CASSFRGIATNEKLFF.

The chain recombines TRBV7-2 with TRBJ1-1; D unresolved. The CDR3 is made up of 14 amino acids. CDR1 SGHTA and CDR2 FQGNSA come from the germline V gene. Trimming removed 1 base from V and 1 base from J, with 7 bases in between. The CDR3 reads CASSLVTSNTEAFF. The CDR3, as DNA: TGTGCCAGCAGCTTAGTAACTTCGAACACTGAAGCTTTCTTT.

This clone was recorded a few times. The CDR3 nucleotides read TGCGCCAGCAGCTTCTCTAGCCTAGACACCGGGGAGCTGTTTTTT. Its translation: CASSFSSLDTGELFF. The chain employs TRBV5-1 and TRBJ2-2, with D perhaps TRBD2 (5 bases). V shed 2 bases and J shed 3 bases, with 11 bases lying between them. The germline V gene has CDR1 SGHRS and CDR2 YFSETQ. The CDR3 covers 15 residues.

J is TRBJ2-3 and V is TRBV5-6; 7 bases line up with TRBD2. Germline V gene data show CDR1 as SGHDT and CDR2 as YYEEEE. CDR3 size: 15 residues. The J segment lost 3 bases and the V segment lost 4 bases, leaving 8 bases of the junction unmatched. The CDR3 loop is CASSLDWRETDTQYF. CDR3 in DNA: TGTGCCAGCAGCCTCGACTGGCGGGAGACAGATACGCAGTATTTT.

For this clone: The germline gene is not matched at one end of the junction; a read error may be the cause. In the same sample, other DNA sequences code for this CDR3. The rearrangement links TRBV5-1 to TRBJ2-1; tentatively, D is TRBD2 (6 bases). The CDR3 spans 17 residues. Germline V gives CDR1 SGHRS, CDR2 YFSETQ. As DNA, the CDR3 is TGCGCCAGCAGCTTTACTGGGACTCCTAGCCCCTACAATGAGCAATTCTTC. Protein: CASSFTGTPSPYNEQFF.

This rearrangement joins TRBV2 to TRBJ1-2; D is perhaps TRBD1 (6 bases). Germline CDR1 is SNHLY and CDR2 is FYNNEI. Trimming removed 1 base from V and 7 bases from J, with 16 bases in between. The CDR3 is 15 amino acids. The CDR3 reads CASSEVVLQGGGYTF. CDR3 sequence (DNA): TGTGCCAGCAGTGAAGTGGTGCTACAGGGCGGTGGCTACACCTTC.

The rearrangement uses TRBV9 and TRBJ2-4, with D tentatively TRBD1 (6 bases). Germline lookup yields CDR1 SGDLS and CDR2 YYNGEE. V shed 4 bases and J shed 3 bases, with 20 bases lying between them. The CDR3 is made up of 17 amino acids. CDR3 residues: CASSKGVLGLDKNIQYF. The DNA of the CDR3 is TGTGCCAGCAGCAAGGGGGTGCTAGGGCTGGACAAAAACATTCAGTACTTC.